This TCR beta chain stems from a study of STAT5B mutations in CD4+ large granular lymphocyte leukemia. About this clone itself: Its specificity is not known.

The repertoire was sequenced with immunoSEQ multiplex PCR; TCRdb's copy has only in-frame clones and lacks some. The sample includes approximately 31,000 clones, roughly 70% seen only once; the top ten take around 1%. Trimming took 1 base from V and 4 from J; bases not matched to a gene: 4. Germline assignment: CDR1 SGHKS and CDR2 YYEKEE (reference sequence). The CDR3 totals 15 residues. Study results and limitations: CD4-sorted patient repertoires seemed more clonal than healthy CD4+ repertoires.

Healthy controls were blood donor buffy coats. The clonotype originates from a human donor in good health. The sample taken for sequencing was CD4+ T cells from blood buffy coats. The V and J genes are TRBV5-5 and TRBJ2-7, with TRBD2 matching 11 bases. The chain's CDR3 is CASSLTGTSGYEQYF. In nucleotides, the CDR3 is TGTGCCAGCAGCTTGACTGGGACTAGCGGTTACGAGCAGTACTTC.